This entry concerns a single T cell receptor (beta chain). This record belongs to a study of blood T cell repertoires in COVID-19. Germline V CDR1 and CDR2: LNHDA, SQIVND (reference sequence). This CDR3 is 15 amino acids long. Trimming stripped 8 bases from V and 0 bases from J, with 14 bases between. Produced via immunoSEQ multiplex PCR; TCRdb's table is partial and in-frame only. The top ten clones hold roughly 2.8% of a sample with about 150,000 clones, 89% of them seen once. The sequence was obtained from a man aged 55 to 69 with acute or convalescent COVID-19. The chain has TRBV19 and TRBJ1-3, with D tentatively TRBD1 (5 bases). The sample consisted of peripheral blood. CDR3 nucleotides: TGTGCCAGTGGATTCAGACAGCTCTCTGGAAACACCATATATTTT. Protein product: CASGFRQLSGNTIYF.